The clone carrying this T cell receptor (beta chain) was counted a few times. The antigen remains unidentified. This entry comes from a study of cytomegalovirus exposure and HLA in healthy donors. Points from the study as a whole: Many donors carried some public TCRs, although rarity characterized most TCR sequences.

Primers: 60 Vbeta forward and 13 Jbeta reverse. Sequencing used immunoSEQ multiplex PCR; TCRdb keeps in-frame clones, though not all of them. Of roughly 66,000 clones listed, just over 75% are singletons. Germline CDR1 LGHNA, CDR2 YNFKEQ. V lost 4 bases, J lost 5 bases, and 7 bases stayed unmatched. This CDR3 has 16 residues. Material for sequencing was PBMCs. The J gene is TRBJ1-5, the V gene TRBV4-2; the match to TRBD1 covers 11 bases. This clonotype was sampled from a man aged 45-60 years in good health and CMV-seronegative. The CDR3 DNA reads TGTGCCAGCAGCCCTCGGGGGACAGGGGGGGATCAGCCCCAGCATTTT. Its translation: CASSPRGTGGDQPQHF.